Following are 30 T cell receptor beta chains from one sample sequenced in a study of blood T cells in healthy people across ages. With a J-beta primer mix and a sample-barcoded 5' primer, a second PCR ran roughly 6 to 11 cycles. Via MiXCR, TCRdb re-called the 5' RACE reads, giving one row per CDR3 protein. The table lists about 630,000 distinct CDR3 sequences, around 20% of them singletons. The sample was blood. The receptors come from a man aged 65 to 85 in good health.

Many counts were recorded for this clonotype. CDR3 nucleotide sequence: TGTGCCAGCAGTCTGACAGGACTATACGAGCAGTACTTC. Protein sequence: CASSLTGLYEQYF. The rearrangement links TRBV28 to TRBJ2-7; D may correspond to TRBD1 or TRBD2 (6 bases each). Trimming left V 5 bases short and J 4 bases short, with 12 bases between. The CDR3 runs 13 residues. The germline V gene has CDR1 MDHEN and CDR2 SYDVKM.

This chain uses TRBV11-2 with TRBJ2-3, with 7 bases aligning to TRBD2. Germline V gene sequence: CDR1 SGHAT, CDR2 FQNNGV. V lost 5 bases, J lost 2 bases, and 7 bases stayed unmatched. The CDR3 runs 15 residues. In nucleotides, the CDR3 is TGTGCCAGCAGCATAGCGGGTTTCATCACAGATACGCAGTATTTT. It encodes CASSIAGFITDTQYF.

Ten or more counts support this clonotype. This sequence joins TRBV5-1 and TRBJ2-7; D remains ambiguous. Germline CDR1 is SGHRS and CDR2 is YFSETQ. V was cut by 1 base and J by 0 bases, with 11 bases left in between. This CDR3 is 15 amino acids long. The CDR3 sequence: CASSLSRGPSYEQYF. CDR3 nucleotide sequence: TGCGCCAGCAGCTTGTCGCGCGGACCCTCCTACGAGCAGTACTTC.

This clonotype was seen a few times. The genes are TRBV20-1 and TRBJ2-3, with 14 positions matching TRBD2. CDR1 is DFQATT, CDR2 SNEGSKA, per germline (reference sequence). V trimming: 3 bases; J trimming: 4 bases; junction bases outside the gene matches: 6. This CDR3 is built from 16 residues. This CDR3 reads CSARPGLAGVADTQYF. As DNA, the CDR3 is TGCAGTGCTAGGCCGGGACTAGCGGGAGTTGCAGATACGCAGTATTTT.

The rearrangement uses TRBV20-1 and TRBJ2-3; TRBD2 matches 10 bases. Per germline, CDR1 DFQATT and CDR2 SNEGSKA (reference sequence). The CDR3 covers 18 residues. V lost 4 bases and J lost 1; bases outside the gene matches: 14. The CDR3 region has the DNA TGCAGTGCTAATAAAGAGGGACTAGCGCTATGGGGCACAGATACGCAGTATTTT. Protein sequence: CSANKEGLALWGTDTQYF.

Written as DNA, the CDR3 is TGTGCCACCAGCAGAGAGCGCAGGGCCAGTTCTCCCTCTGGAAACACCATATATTTT. Residues: CATSRERRASSPSGNTIYF. This chain connects TRBV15 to TRBJ1-3; D may be TRBD1 (5 bases). The CDR3 covers 19 residues. Per the germline V gene, CDR1 is LNHNV and CDR2 is YYDKDF (reference sequence). V lost 0 bases, J lost 0 bases, and 18 bases lay in between.

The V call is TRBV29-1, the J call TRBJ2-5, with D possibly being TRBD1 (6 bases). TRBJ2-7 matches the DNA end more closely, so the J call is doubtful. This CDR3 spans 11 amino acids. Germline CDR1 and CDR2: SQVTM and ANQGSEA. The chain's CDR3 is CSVGTVDEQYF. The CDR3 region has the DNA TGCAGCGTTGGGACAGTGGACGAGCAGTACTTC.

The CDR3 is CASSAERGQFF. The DNA of the CDR3 is TGCGCCAGCAGCGCCGAACGGGGGCAGTTCTTC. V and J are TRBV5-1 and TRBJ2-5, with D perhaps matching TRBD2 (5 bases). The end of the DNA aligns better with TRBJ2-1, so the J call may be wrong. The CDR3 is 11 amino acids. Germline V lookup: CDR1 SGHRS, CDR2 YFSETQ.

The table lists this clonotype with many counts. The CDR3 is CASSSGLAGGSYNEQFF. The CDR3 DNA reads as TGTGCCAGCAGTTCGGGACTAGCGGGAGGGTCCTACAATGAGCAGTTCTTC. The gene calls are TRBV12-3 or TRBV12-4 and TRBJ2-1, with 16 bases fitting TRBD2. Unmatched junction bases numbered 1, after V lost 4 bases and J lost 1 base. The CDR3 is 17 residues long.

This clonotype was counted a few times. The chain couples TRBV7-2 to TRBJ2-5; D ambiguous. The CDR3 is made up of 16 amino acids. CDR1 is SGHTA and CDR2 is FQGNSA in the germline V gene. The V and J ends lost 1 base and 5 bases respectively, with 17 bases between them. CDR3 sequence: CASSLGRPSPRETQYF. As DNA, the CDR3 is TGTGCCAGCAGCTTAGGAAGACCTAGTCCCAGGGAGACCCAGTACTTC.

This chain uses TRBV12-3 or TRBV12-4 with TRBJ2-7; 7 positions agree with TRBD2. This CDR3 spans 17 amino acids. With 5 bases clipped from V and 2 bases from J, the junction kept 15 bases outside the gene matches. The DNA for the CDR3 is TGTGCCAGCAGTCGTCGTCCCGGGACTACTACTACCTACGAGCAGTACTTC. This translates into CASSRRPGTTTTYEQYF.

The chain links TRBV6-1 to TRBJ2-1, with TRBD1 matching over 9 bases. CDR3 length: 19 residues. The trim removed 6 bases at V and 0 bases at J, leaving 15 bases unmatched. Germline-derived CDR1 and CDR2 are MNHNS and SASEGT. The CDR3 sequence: CASSRTGVGSGSSYNEQFF. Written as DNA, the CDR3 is TGTGCCAGCAGCCGGACAGGGGTCGGTAGCGGCTCCTCCTACAATGAGCAGTTCTTC.

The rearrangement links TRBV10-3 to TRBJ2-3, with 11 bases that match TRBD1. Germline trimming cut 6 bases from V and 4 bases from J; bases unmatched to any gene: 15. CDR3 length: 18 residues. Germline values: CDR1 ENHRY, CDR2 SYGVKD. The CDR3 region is CAIRRIGTGGHRPDTQYF. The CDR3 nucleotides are TGTGCCATCAGAAGAATCGGGACAGGGGGACACCGCCCAGATACGCAGTATTTT.

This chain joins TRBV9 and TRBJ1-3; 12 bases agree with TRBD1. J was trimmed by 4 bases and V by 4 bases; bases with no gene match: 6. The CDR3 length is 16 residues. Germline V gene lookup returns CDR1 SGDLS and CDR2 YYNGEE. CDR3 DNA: TGTGCCAGCAGCACGGGACAGGGGGCTTCAGGAAACACCATATATTTT. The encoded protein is CASSTGQGASGNTIYF. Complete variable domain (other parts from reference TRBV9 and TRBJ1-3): DSGVTQTPKHLITATGQRVTLRCSPRSGDLSVYWYQQSLDQGLQFLIQYYNGEERAKGNILERFSAQQFPDLHSELNLSSLELGDSALYFCASSTGQGASGNTIYFGEGSWLTVV.

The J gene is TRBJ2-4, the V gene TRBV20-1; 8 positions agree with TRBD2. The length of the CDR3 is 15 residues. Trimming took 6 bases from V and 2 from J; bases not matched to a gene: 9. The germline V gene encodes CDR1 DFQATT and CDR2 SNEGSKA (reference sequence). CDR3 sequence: CSARGGAGPKNIQYF. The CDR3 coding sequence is TGCAGTGCACGGGGGGGAGCGGGACCCAAAAACATTCAGTACTTC.

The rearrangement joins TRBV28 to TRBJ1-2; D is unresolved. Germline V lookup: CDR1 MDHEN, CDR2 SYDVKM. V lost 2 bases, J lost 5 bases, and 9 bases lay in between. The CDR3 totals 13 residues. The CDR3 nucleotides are TGTGCCAGCAGTTTAGCAGAGCTGTATGGCTACACCTTC. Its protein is CASSLAELYGYTF.

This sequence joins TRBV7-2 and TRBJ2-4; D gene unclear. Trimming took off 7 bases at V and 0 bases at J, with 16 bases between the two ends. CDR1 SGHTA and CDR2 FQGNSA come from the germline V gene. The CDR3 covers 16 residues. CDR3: CASTGFGELAKNIQYF. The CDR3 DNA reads TGTGCCAGCACCGGATTTGGCGAACTAGCCAAAAACATTCAGTACTTC.

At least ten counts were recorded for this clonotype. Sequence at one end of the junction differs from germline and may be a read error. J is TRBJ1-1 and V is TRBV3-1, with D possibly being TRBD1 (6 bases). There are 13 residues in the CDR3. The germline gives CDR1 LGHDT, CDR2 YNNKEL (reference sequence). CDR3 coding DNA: TGTGCCAGCAACCAAGGGTCGCAGGGGGAAGCTTTCTTT. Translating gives CASNQGSQGEAFF.

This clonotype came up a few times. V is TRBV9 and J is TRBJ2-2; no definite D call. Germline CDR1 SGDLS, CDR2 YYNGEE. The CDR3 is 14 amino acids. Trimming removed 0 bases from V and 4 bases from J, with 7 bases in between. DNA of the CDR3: TGTGCCAGCAGCGTAGACCCTACCACCGGGGAGCTGTTTTTT. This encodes CASSVDPTTGELFF.

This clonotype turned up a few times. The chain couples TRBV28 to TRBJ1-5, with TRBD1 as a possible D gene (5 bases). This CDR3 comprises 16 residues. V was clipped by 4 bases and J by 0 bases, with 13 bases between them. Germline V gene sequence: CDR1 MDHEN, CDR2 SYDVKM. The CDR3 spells CASSSDSNYSNQPQHF. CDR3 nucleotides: TGTGCCAGCAGTTCCGACAGCAACTATAGCAATCAGCCCCAGCATTTT.

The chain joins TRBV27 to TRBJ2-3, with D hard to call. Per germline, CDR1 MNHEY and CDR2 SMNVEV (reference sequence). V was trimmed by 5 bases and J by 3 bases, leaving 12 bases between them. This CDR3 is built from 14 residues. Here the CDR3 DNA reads TGTGCCAGCAGTCCGAGGTACGGGACAGATACGCAGTATTTT. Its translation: CASSPRYGTDTQYF.

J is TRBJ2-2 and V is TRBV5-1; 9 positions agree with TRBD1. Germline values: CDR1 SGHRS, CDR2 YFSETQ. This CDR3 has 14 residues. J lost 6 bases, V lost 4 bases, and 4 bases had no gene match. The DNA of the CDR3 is TGCGCCAGCAGCGGGGGACAGGGATCCGGGGAGCTGTTTTTT. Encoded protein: CASSGGQGSGELFF.

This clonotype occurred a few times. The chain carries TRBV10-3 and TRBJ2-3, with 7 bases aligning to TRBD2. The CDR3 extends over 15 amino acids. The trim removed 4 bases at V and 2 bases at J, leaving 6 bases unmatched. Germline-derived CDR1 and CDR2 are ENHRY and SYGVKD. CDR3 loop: CAISGSSGFTDTQYF. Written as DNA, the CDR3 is TGTGCCATCAGTGGGTCTAGCGGTTTCACAGATACGCAGTATTTT.

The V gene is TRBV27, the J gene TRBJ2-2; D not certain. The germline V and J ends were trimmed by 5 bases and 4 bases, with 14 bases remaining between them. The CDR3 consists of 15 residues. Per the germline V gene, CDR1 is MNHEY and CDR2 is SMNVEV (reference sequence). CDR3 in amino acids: CASSANSLGTGELFF. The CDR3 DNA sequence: TGTGCCAGCAGTGCAAACTCCTTGGGCACCGGGGAGCTGTTTTTT.

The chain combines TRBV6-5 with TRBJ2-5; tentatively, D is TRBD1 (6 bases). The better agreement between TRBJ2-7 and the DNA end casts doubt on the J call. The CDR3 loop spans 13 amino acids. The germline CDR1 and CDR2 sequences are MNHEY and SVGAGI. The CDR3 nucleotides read TGTGCCAGCAGCCAGGACAGACTCTACGAGCAGTACTTC. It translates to CASSQDRLYEQYF.

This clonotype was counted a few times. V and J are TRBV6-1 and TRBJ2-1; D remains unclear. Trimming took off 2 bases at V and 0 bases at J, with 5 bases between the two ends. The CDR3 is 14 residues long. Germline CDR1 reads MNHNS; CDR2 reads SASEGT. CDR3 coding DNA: TGTGCCAGCAGTGAACCTGGCTCCTACAATGAGCAGTTCTTC. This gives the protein CASSEPGSYNEQFF.

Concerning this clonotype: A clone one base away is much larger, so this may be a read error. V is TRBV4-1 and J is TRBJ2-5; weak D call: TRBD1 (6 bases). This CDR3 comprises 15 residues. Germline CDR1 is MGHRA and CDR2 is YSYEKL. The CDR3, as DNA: TGCACCAGCAGCCAAACCGGACAGAGACGGGAGACCCAGTACTTC. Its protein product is CTSSQTGQRRETQYF.

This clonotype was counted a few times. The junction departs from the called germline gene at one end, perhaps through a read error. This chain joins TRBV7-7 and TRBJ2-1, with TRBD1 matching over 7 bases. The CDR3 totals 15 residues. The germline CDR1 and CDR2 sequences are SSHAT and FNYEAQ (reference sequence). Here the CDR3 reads CASSLEGASYNEQFF. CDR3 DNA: TGTGCTAGCAGCTTAGAGGGGGCATCCTACAATGAGCAGTTCTTC.

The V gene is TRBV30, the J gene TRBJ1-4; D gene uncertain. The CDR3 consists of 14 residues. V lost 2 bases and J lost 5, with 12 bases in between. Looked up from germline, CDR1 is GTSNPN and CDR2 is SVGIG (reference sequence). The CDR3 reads CAWSYGPSNEKLFF. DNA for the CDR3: TGTGCCTGGAGTTACGGCCCCTCGAATGAAAAACTGTTTTTT.

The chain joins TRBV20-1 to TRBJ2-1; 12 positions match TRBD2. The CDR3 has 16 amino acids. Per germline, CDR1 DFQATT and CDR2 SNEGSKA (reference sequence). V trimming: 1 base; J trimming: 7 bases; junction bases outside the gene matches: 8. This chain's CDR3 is CSARGSTSGSQNEQFF. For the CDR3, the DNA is TGCAGTGCTAGAGGCTCGACTAGCGGGAGTCAGAATGAGCAGTTCTTC.